A few counts support the clone carrying this T cell receptor (beta chain). Its specificity is not known. Primers: 60 Vbeta forward and 13 Jbeta reverse. Libraries were prepared by immunoSEQ multiplex PCR; TCRdb keeps only in-frame clonotypes and omits some of them. The data hold some 140,000 clones, with more than 60% observed a single time. V shed 2 bases, J shed 0 bases, and the junction held 4 bases outside the gene matches. CDR1 is MNHNY, CDR2 SVGAGI, per germline (reference sequence). The CDR3 contains 16 residues. These data are taken from a study of cytomegalovirus exposure and HLA in healthy donors. Regarding the study as a whole: About 87% or about 30% of the time was how often most TCR beta V segments were productive, according to an earlier analysis. Some public TCRs appeared in many individuals, while most sequences were rare.

The sequence came from a woman aged 45-65 years in good health and CMV-seropositive. The V and J genes are TRBV6-6 and TRBJ2-3; 8 bases line up with TRBD1. The material sequenced was PBMCs. DNA for the CDR3: TGTGCCAGCAGTTACCTTCGGACAGGGAGCACAGATACGCAGTATTTT. Amino acids: CASSYLRTGSTDTQYF.